The following is a TCR beta chain sequence with its context. The assay was immunoSEQ multiplex PCR, and TCRdb's table has in-frame clones only and misses some. The table has about 25,000 clones, around 95% seen once. The entry originates in a study of graft-versus-host responses after intestinal transplantation. Germline-derived CDR1 and CDR2 are SGHNT and YYREEE (reference sequence). This CDR3 has 15 residues. V was pared by 2 bases and J by 6 bases, with 10 bases of the junction left unmatched. The chain combines TRBV5-4 with TRBJ1-1; 7 bases align to TRBD1. This specimen was PBMCs, taken around 29 days after intestinal transplant. This receptor was obtained from a human patient who received an intestinal transplant, so some T cells may come from the graft donor. CDR3: CASSFRSGGSSEAFF. The CDR3 DNA sequence: TGTGCCAGCAGCTTTCGTTCAGGGGGATCGTCTGAAGCTTTCTTT. Full variable domain (remainder filled in from reference TRBV5-4 and TRBJ1-1): ETGVTQSPTHLIKTRGQQVTLRCSSQSGHNTVSWYQQALGQGPQFIFQYYREEENGRGNFPPRFSGLQFPNYSSELNVNALELDDSALYLCASSFRSGGSSEAFFGQGTRLTVV.